Shown below are 27 T cell receptor beta chains from a single sample sequenced in a study of spatial heterogeneity in lung cancer. Study outcomes and limitations: Higher tumor mutation counts went along with higher counts of expanded intratumoral alpha and beta TCRs.

Documented time point: sample taken at primary tumor resection. These receptors' targets are unknown. From the 5' RACE reads, TCRdb called clonotypes with MiXCR, one entry per CDR3 protein. The sample carries 25,000 to 30,000 distinct CDR3 sequences, 7% to 7.5% recorded once. The sequencing used lung tumor tissue, collected at surgery. Every receptor here comes from a male donor with early-stage non-small cell lung cancer.

This clonotype was observed many times. The chain uses TRBV5-1 and TRBJ2-5; the match to TRBD1 covers 7 bases. The CDR3 length is 13 residues. Per germline, CDR1 SGHRS and CDR2 YFSETQ. With 4 bases clipped from V and 3 bases from J, the junction kept 3 bases outside the gene matches. CDR3 in amino acids: CASSRDREETQYF. The CDR3 region has the DNA TGCGCCAGCAGCAGGGACAGAGAAGAGACCCAGTACTTC.

Ten or more counts support this clonotype. This sequence joins TRBV27 and TRBJ2-3, with 8 bases aligning to TRBD1. The J segment lost 1 base and the V segment lost 5 bases, leaving 8 bases of the junction unmatched. Looked up from germline, CDR1 is MNHEY and CDR2 is SMNVEV (reference sequence). The CDR3 is made up of 16 amino acids. The CDR3 nucleotides read TGTGCCAGCAGTGTATTGTTGGGACAGGGCACAGATACGCAGTATTTT. Amino acids: CASSVLLGQGTDTQYF.

This clonotype came up many times. The chain has TRBV29-1 and TRBJ2-5; 9 bases line up with TRBD1. The CDR3 is made up of 16 amino acids. Germline CDR1 is SQVTM and CDR2 is ANQGSEA. Germline trimming cut 7 bases from V and 4 bases from J; bases unmatched to any gene: 16. The CDR3 DNA is TGCAGCGCCTCTATCGGGACAGGGAAGTTGGGAGAGACCCAGTACTTC. Its translation: CSASIGTGKLGETQYF.

This clonotype was seen a handful of times. The rearrangement links TRBV20-1 to TRBJ2-7; D unresolved. V shed 1 base and J shed 1 base, with 17 bases lying between them. CDR1 and CDR2 (germline): DFQATT, SNEGSKA (reference sequence). This CDR3 is built from 16 residues. The CDR3 DNA follows: TGCAGTGCTAGAGCCTACCGGCCCTCGGGTTCCTACGAGCAGTACTTC. It codes for CSARAYRPSGSYEQYF.

V and J are TRBV18 and TRBJ2-3, with a tentative D call TRBD2 (5 bases). Trimming took 2 bases from V and 0 from J, leaving 9 bases between them. Germline CDR1 reads KGHSH; CDR2 reads LQKENI. This CDR3 comprises 15 residues. CDR3 sequence reads: CASSPERVSTDTQYF. As DNA, the CDR3 is TGTGCCAGCTCACCAGAGAGGGTTAGCACAGATACGCAGTATTTT.

This clonotype was seen more than once but under ten times. One end of the junction is discordant with germline, which a read error may explain. The chain has TRBV20-1 and TRBJ1-5; 7 nucleotides align to TRBD1. The germline gives CDR1 DFQATT, CDR2 SNEGSKA (reference sequence). CDR3 size: 15 residues. The CDR3 spells CSARDRSRGNQSQHF. CDR3 in DNA: TGCAGTGCTAGAGATCGTTCCAGGGGGAATCAGTCCCAGCATTTT.

In this sample, this clonotype turned up many times. This sequence joins TRBV28 and TRBJ2-1; 7 nucleotides line up with TRBD2. The CDR3 sequence is 17 residues long. CDR1 MDHEN and CDR2 SYDVKM come from the germline V gene. V dropped 6 bases and J dropped 1; count of bases not matched to a gene: 12. The CDR3 DNA follows: TGTGCCAGCAGCCCATCGGGAGGAGGGGTTTCCTACAATGAGCAGTTCTTC. Translating it yields CASSPSGGGVSYNEQFF.

This clonotype is categorized as medium-sized. V usage is TRBV29-1 and J usage is TRBJ2-1, with TRBD1 matching 8 bases. Germline CDR1 is SQVTM and CDR2 is ANQGSEA. The CDR3 consists of 17 residues. J was trimmed by 0 bases and V by 3 bases; bases with no gene match: 10. This CDR3 reads CSVEGQGASGSYNEQFF. CDR3 DNA sequence: TGCAGCGTTGAGGGTCAGGGGGCAAGCGGCTCCTACAATGAGCAGTTCTTC.

This clonotype was seen ten or more times. The chain carries TRBV7-2 and TRBJ1-3; the match to TRBD1 covers 8 bases. Germline CDR1 and CDR2: SGHTA and FQGNSA. The length of the CDR3 is 15 residues. Germline trimming cut 2 bases from V and 6 bases from J; bases unmatched to any gene: 6. CDR3 in amino acids: CASSLLGQGANTIYF. CDR3 in DNA: TGTGCCAGCAGCTTACTCGGCCAGGGGGCAAACACCATATATTTT.

This clonotype came up many times. This rearrangement joins TRBV4-1 to TRBJ2-2; TRBD1 agrees at 7 bases. V was pared by 0 bases and J by 6 bases, with 10 bases of the junction left unmatched. This CDR3 comprises 17 residues. Germline V gives CDR1 MGHRA, CDR2 YSYEKL. This CDR3 is CASSQDNRGDVPGELFF. The CDR3 region has the DNA TGCGCCAGCAGCCAAGATAACAGGGGCGATGTCCCCGGGGAGCTGTTTTTT.

This clonotype was observed at least ten times. The chain joins TRBV6-2 or TRBV6-3 to TRBJ2-7; D possibly corresponds to TRBD1 (5 bases). V lost 6 bases to trimming and J lost 3 bases, with 9 bases between them. This CDR3 is built from 12 residues. CDR1 and CDR2 (germline): MNHEY, SVGEGT. CDR3: CASSDSRYEQYF. CDR3 sequence (DNA): TGTGCCAGCAGCGACAGCCGCTACGAGCAGTACTTC.

This clonotype was counted a few times. The chain links TRBV28 to TRBJ1-6; D gene unclear. V was clipped by 6 bases and J by 9 bases, with 18 bases between them. Per germline, CDR1 MDHEN and CDR2 SYDVKM. The CDR3 loop spans 15 amino acids. DNA for the CDR3: TGTGCCAGCAGCCCCCGGACTCCCGCGGGTTCACCCCTCCACTTT. Protein: CASSPRTPAGSPLHF.

In this sample, this clonotype turned up many times. This rearrangement joins TRBV7-7 to TRBJ2-2; D uncertain. Trimming pared 5 bases from V and 3 bases from J, leaving 10 bases between. The CDR3 sequence is 14 residues long. The germline V gene has CDR1 SSHAT and CDR2 FNYEAQ (reference sequence). The CDR3 loop is CASSLDLYTGELFF. DNA for the CDR3: TGTGCCAGCAGCCTTGACCTATACACCGGGGAGCTGTTTTTT.

This clonotype was recorded at least ten times. The chain has TRBV5-1 and TRBJ1-1; D unclear. Germline lookup yields CDR1 SGHRS and CDR2 YFSETQ. Trimming shortened V by 1 base and J by 7 bases, and 8 bases separated the two germline ends. This CDR3 has 12 residues. CDR3 DNA sequence: TGCGCCAGCAGCTTGAACACCGGTGAAGCTTTCTTT. Translation gives CASSLNTGEAFF.

This clonotype appeared many times. DNA of the CDR3: TGTGCCAGCAGCTTACGAGGGGGGAGGGAGACCCAGTACTTC. Translated, it gives CASSLRGGRETQYF. The chain joins TRBV7-2 to TRBJ2-5, with D possibly being TRBD1 or TRBD2 (6 bases each). V was shortened by 2 bases and J by 5 bases, with 12 bases between the two germline ends. Looked up from germline, CDR1 is SGHTA and CDR2 is FQGNSA. The CDR3 is 14 residues long.

This clonotype was counted between two and nine times. V gene TRBV24-1 combines with J gene TRBJ2-5; D is perhaps TRBD1 (5 bases). V lost 3 bases to trimming and J lost 4 bases, with 14 bases between them. Germline-derived CDR1 and CDR2 are KGHDR and SFDVKD. The CDR3 runs to 15 residues. The CDR3 protein is CATSDPGKTGETQYF. The CDR3 DNA reads as TGTGCCACCAGTGATCCAGGGAAGACGGGAGAGACCCAGTACTTC.

This clonotype was seen ten or more times. The chain couples TRBV20-1 to TRBJ2-5; 9 bases line up with TRBD1. The length of the CDR3 is 14 residues. With 3 bases clipped from V and 5 bases from J, the junction kept 7 bases outside the gene matches. Germline lookup yields CDR1 DFQATT and CDR2 SNEGSKA (reference sequence). Here the CDR3 reads CSASDRGTRETQYF. In DNA form, the CDR3 reads TGCAGTGCTAGTGACAGGGGGACGCGGGAGACCCAGTACTTC.

This clonotype showed up just a few times. The chain is built from TRBV5-1 and TRBJ1-2; 9 positions match TRBD1. This CDR3 is 15 amino acids long. Germline CDR1 reads SGHRS; CDR2 reads YFSETQ. Trimming removed 1 base from V and 8 bases from J; junction bases left unmatched: 9. CDR3 amino acids: CASSLNSGTGLGYTF. Written as DNA, the CDR3 is TGCGCCAGCAGCTTGAACTCGGGGACAGGGTTGGGCTACACCTTC.

This clonotype was counted many times. The V gene is TRBV7-9, the J gene TRBJ1-6, with a weak D call TRBD1 (5 bases). V was trimmed by 3 bases and J by 6 bases, leaving 12 bases between them. CDR3 length: 15 amino acids. Germline-derived CDR1 and CDR2 are SEHNR and FQNEAQ (reference sequence). The CDR3 here is CASSFGTSRNSPLHF. DNA of the CDR3: TGTGCCAGCAGCTTTGGGACCAGTCGTAATTCACCCCTCCACTTT.

The chain couples TRBV25-1 to TRBJ2-7; D perhaps matches TRBD1 (5 bases). The germline CDR1 and CDR2 sequences are MGHDK and SYGVNS. The germline V and J ends were trimmed by 4 bases and 2 bases, with 18 bases remaining between them. This CDR3 is built from 16 residues. The CDR3 DNA is TGTGCCAGCAGTGCCCTCGGACACGGGTCCACCTACGAGCAGTACTTC. Translating gives CASSALGHGSTYEQYF.

This clonotype appeared many times. J is TRBJ2-3 and V is TRBV29-1, with 8 bases matching TRBD2. The CDR3 has 13 amino acids. The junction had 5 bases not matched to a gene; V was cut back by 3 bases and J by 6 bases. CDR1 SQVTM and CDR2 ANQGSEA come from the germline V gene. The CDR3 DNA follows: TGCAGCGTTGAGGTAGCGGGGTTTGATACGCAGTATTTT. It translates to CSVEVAGFDTQYF.

The chain joins TRBV28 to TRBJ2-3; 7 nucleotides line up with TRBD1. Germline loops: CDR1 MDHEN, CDR2 SYDVKM. Trimming cost V 3 bases and J 2 bases; bases outside gene matches: 5. This CDR3 has 15 residues. The CDR3 reads CASSFVGQNTDTQYF. CDR3 nucleotide sequence: TGTGCCAGCAGTTTCGTGGGACAGAACACAGATACGCAGTATTTT.

This clonotype has ten or more counts. The chain has TRBV10-2 and TRBJ2-3, with no clear D. V gave up 6 bases and J gave up 6 bases, with 7 bases separating them. Germline loops: CDR1 WSHSY, CDR2 SAAADI. The length of the CDR3 is 11 residues. The CDR3 coding sequence is TGCGCCAGCAGCCTCGGGGATACGCAGTATTTT. Encoded protein: CASSLGDTQYF.

This clonotype was picked up many times. The chain has TRBV28 and TRBJ1-5; maybe TRBD1 (5 bases). This CDR3 has 15 amino acids. Trimming removed 6 bases from V and 5 bases from J, with 17 bases in between. The V gene's germline CDR1 is MDHEN and CDR2 SYDVKM. CDR3 amino acids: CASSPARRGDQPQHF. CDR3 coding DNA: TGTGCCAGCAGCCCCGCCAGGCGAGGGGATCAGCCCCAGCATTTT. Combining the CDR3 with reference TRBV28 and TRBJ1-5 gives the whole variable domain DVKVTQSSRYLVKRTGEKVFLECVQDMDHENMFWYRQDPGLGLRLIYFSYDVKMKEKGDIPEGYSVSREKKERFSLILESASTNQTSMYLCASSPARRGDQPQHFGDGTRLSIL.

The table lists this clonotype with many counts. J is TRBJ2-1 and V is TRBV6-2 or TRBV6-3, with a weak D call TRBD1 (6 bases). The CDR3 runs 13 residues. Germline values: CDR1 MNHEY, CDR2 SVGEGT. Deletions cut 6 bases from V and 5 bases from J, with 11 bases between. The CDR3 nucleotides read TGTGCCAGCAGCCCGGGACACCACAATGAGCAGTTCTTC. Translating gives CASSPGHHNEQFF.

This clonotype was counted at least ten times. The rearrangement links TRBV2 to TRBJ1-2; D remains ambiguous. The V and J ends lost 1 base and 4 bases respectively, with 4 bases between them. The CDR3 runs to 12 residues. Germline V gene sequence: CDR1 SNHLY, CDR2 FYNNEI. CDR3 amino acids: CASSEGSYGYTF. The CDR3 bases are TGTGCCAGCAGTGAAGGGTCCTATGGCTACACCTTC.

This clonotype was found many times. The chain recombines TRBV7-2 with TRBJ2-1; TRBD2 agrees at 7 bases. V trimming: 1 base; J trimming: 6 bases; junction bases outside the gene matches: 0. Per germline, CDR1 SGHTA and CDR2 FQGNSA. CDR3 length: 13 residues. The DNA of the CDR3 is TGTGCCAGCAGCTTAGTAGCGGGCAATGAGCAGTTCTTC. The encoded protein is CASSLVAGNEQFF.